Presented here are 2 T cell receptor beta chains from one specimen sequenced in a study of response to subunit inactivated influenza vaccine. TCRdb independently ran MiXCR on the RT-PCR reads; one entry per CDR3 protein. Among hundreds of thousands of distinct CDR3 sequences, more than 15% were seen once, and the ten largest hold roughly 3%. This specimen was CD4+ T cells sorted from PBMCs, taken around 25 months after vaccination. All receptors come from a man aged 45 to 75 who received an inactivated influenza vaccine.

This clonotype was seen only a few times. V gene TRBV28 combines with J gene TRBJ2-7; 9 positions match TRBD1. CDR3 length equals 15 residues. The germline V gene has CDR1 MDHEN and CDR2 SYDVKM. J gave up 1 base and V 7 bases, and 8 bases lay outside the gene matches. The CDR3 DNA sequence: TGTGCCAGCATCACGGGACAGGGTAATTCCTACGAGCAGTACTTC. Its protein product is CASITGQGNSYEQYF.

This clonotype has just a few counts. The gene calls are TRBV12-3 or TRBV12-4 and TRBJ1-1, with D hard to call. Trimming left V 6 bases short and J 5 bases short, with 16 bases between. The CDR3 runs 14 residues. CDR3 in amino acids: CASRATYGVTEAFF. The CDR3 coding sequence is TGTGCCAGCAGGGCGACCTACGGGGTTACTGAAGCTTTCTTT.